A selection of T cell receptor beta chains follows, all from one sample in a study of cytomegalovirus exposure and HLA in healthy donors. Here immunoSEQ multiplex PCR was the method, and the copy in TCRdb shows in-frame clones only, minus some. The sample lists under 200,000 clones, about 81% occurring once. Sequenced: PBMCs. The receptors here all came from a woman aged 18-29 years in good health and CMV-seronegative. The CDR3 runs from the conserved cysteine through the conserved F or W. Fields, in order: D gene, clone size, J gene, V gene, CDR3 protein, CDR3 DNA. D genes are given only for firm matches. Rows may omit the clone size; those that give it use once, few, many or a size class.

TRBD2 - TRBJ2-7 TRBV6-1 CASSEKRLAASYEQYF TGTGCCAGCAGTGAAAAGAGACTAGCGGCTTCCTACGAGCAGTACTTC
TRBD1 - TRBJ1-1 TRBV4-2 CASSQGYRGQDTEAFF TGTGCCAGCAGCCAAGGATACAGGGGGCAGGACACTGAAGCTTTCTTT
TRBD1 - TRBJ1-1 TRBV28 CASSLYFSRQGEGTEAFF TGTGCCAGCAGTTTATACTTCTCGCGACAGGGGGAGGGCACTGAAGCTTTCTTT
TRBD1 - TRBJ1-2 TRBV2 CASSPGQGTGGYTF TGTGCCAGCAGCCCGGGACAGGGAACGGGCGGCTACACCTTC
- once TRBJ2-3 TRBV15 CATSPGKTDTQYF TGTGCCACCAGCCCCGGGAAGACAGATACGCAGTATTTT
TRBD1 - TRBJ2-1 TRBV5-1 CASSADKTGLAYNEQFF TGCGCCAGCAGCGCCGACAAGACAGGGTTGGCCTACAATGAGCAGTTCTTC
TRBD1 - TRBJ1-2 TRBV7-9 CASSLETGGYGYTF TGTGCCAGCAGCTTGGAGACAGGGGGCTATGGCTACACCTTC
- once TRBJ1-2 TRBV6-1 CASSEVTGTRIANYGYTF TGTGCCAGCAGTGAAGTTACAGGGACGAGGATAGCTAACTATGGCTACACCTTC
TRBD1 - TRBJ2-3 TRBV29-1 CSVVRQGAPTDTQYF TGCAGCGTGGTACGACAGGGGGCCCCCACAGATACGCAGTATTTT
TRBD1 - TRBJ2-1 TRBV5-1 CASSPDGTVVTDEQFF TGCGCCAGCAGCCCGGACGGGACAGTCGTGACCGATGAGCAGTTCTTC
- - TRBJ2-5 TRBV29-1 CSCLLAQETQYF TGCAGCTGCCTACTAGCACAAGAGACCCAGTACTTC
TRBD1 - TRBJ1-1 TRBV5-4 CASSPGQQRTSNTEAFF TGTGCCAGCAGCCCGGGACAGCAAAGAACGTCGAACACTGAAGCTTTCTTT
TRBD2 - TRBJ2-3 TRBV28 CASSLPTTSGIHTDTQYF TGTGCCAGCAGTTTACCCACGACTAGCGGGATCCACACAGATACGCAGTATTTT
TRBD2 - TRBJ2-1 TRBV7-3 CASSVTGTNNNEQFF TGTGCCAGCAGCGTTACCGGGACTAACAACAATGAGCAGTTCTTC
TRBD2 - TRBJ2-1 TRBV19 CASSKFSGGANEQFF TGTGCCAGTAGTAAGTTTAGCGGGGGGGCCAATGAGCAGTTCTTC
- - TRBJ1-4 TRBV25-1 CASSHSSTSNEKLFF TGTGCCAGCAGTCACAGCTCCACGTCTAATGAAAAACTGTTTTTT
- - TRBJ2-3 TRBV9 CASSAGEADTQYF TGTGCCAGCAGCGCGGGAGAGGCAGATACGCAGTATTTT
- - TRBJ2-7 TRBV27 CASSFVKTGEQYF TGTGCCAGCAGTTTTGTTAAAACGGGTGAGCAGTACTTC
- - TRBJ1-2 TRBV13 CASSLRTVYGYTF TGTGCCAGCAGCTTACGGACAGTTTATGGCTACACCTTC
TRBD2 - TRBJ2-1 TRBV7-9 CASSLSTGTSGRANNEQFF TGTGCCAGCAGCTTATCAACCGGGACTAGCGGGAGGGCCAACAATGAGCAGTTCTTC
TRBD1 - TRBJ2-7 TRBV30 CAWSDSGGEQYF TGTGCCTGGAGTGACTCAGGGGGCGAGCAGTACTTC
- - TRBJ1-1 TRBV5-6 CASSLEADTEAFF TGTGCCAGCAGCTTGGAGGCGGACACTGAAGCTTTCTTT
TRBD1 - TRBJ1-2 TRBV6-1 CASSEATGAGTNYGYTF TGTGCCAGCAGTGAAGCGACAGGGGCTGGGACTAACTATGGCTACACCTTC
- - TRBJ1-1 TRBV28 CASSLQGNTEAFF TGTGCCAGCTCATTACAGGGCAACACTGAAGCTTTCTTT
TRBD2 - TRBJ2-3 TRBV6-5 CASSYSSSGATDTQYF TGTGCCAGCAGTTACTCTTCTAGCGGGGCCACAGATACGCAGTATTTT
- - TRBJ1-1 TRBV6-5 CASRQIQGTEAFF TGTGCCAGCAGACAGATACAGGGCACTGAAGCTTTCTTT
- - TRBJ1-3 TRBV28 CASTLRKQVLSGNTIYF TGTGCCAGCACCCTTAGGAAACAGGTCCTCTCTGGAAACACCATATATTTT
TRBD1 - TRBJ2-1 TRBV5-1 CASSWDRGFYNEQFF TGCGCCAGCAGCTGGGACAGGGGATTCTACAATGAGCAGTTCTTC
- - TRBJ1-1 TRBV2 CASRPDGTEAFF TGTGCCAGCAGACCCGACGGGACTGAAGCTTTCTTT
TRBD2 - TRBJ2-3 TRBV7-2 CASSSVAGGRSRTDTQYF TGTGCCAGCAGCTCGGTAGCGGGGGGTCGTTCGCGCACAGATACGCAGTATTTT
- few TRBJ1-2 TRBV4-1 CASLGSTRRNYGYTF TGCGCCAGCTTGGGCAGTACAAGACGTAACTATGGCTACACCTTC
TRBD1 - TRBJ2-7 TRBV11-2 CASSLGGTGVRSYEQYF TGTGCCAGCAGCTTAGGGGGGACAGGGGTTCGATCCTACGAGCAGTACTTC
- - TRBJ1-2 TRBV19 CASSILGTNYGYTF TGTGCCAGTAGTATTCTGGGCACGAACTATGGCTACACCTTC
TRBD2 - TRBJ2-1 TRBV19 CASSILTSGRGNEQFF TGTGCCAGTAGTATACTGACTAGCGGGAGGGGGAATGAGCAGTTCTTC
- few TRBJ2-7 TRBV5-5 CASSLGGTGGLYEQYF TGTGCCAGCAGCTTAGGGGGAACGGGGGGACTATACGAGCAGTACTTC
TRBD1 few TRBJ2-7 TRBV18 CASSPQGAEQYF TGTGCCAGCTCACCACAGGGGGCCGAGCAGTACTTC
- - TRBJ1-2 TRBV28 CASSSLGQSANYGYTF TGTGCCAGCAGTTCCCTTGGACAGAGTGCTAACTATGGCTACACCTTC
- - TRBJ2-7 TRBV11-2 CASSPSTYEQYF TGTGCCAGCAGCCCATCCACTTACGAGCAGTACTTC
- - TRBJ1-4 TRBV27 CASSFRGYSNEKLFF TGTGCCAGCAGTTTTCGAGGCTACTCTAATGAAAAACTGTTTTTT
- - TRBJ1-5 TRBV28 CASSFRQLNQPQHF TGTGCCAGCAGTTTTCGGCAACTAAATCAGCCCCAGCATTTT
- once TRBJ2-7 TRBV5-5 CASSPGGAPYEQYF TGTGCCAGCAGCCCGGGCGGGGCACCCTACGAGCAGTACTTC
- - TRBJ2-5 TRBV6-5 CASSYRGETQYF TGTGCCAGCAGTTACAGGGGGGAGACCCAGTACTTC
- - TRBJ1-1 TRBV19 CASIRERGRRYTEAFF TGTGCCAGTATTCGAGAGAGAGGGCGCCGGTACACTGAAGCTTTCTTT
- - TRBJ2-5 TRBV5-4 CASSSGGAGGRGKQETQYF TGTGCCAGCAGCTCGGGTGGTGCCGGGGGGCGCGGAAAACAAGAGACCCAGTACTTC
- few TRBJ1-6 TRBV28 CASSPGGDPTRNSPLHF TGTGCCAGCAGCCCGGGGGGGGACCCTACGCGCAATTCACCCCTCCACTTT
- once TRBJ1-2 TRBV28 CASTLVGPGVDYGYTF TGTGCCAGCACCCTGGTGGGCCCAGGGGTGGACTATGGCTACACCTTC
- - TRBJ1-1 TRBV30 CAWSVSREAFF TGTGCCTGGAGTGTCTCTCGTGAAGCTTTCTTT